This T cell receptor (beta chain) appears in the sequencing data of a study of OX40 agonist ivuxolimab in advanced cancers. Overall study context: Melanoma, hepatocellular carcinoma, head and neck or renal cell cancer occurred in dose-escalation patients. One patient with hepatocellular carcinoma and two with cutaneous melanoma, three in all, had partial responses. Regarding the study as a whole: Clonal expansion in partial responders at 0.1-3.0 mg/kg ranked among the lowest.

V shed 4 bases and J shed 7 bases, with 20 bases lying between them. In germline, CDR1 is SGHTA, CDR2 FQGNSA. This CDR3 is 16 amino acids long. The method was immunoSEQ multiplex PCR; TCRdb's version includes in-frame clones alone and lacks a portion of them. The sample lists tens of thousands of clones; around 84% were seen once. Details on this clone: The antigen is unknown.

The TCR comes from an adult with an advanced solid tumor such as melanoma, head and neck, liver or kidney cancer. This rearrangement joins TRBV7-2 to TRBJ1-5; possibly TRBD1 for D (5 bases). The material sequenced was CD4+ or CD8+ T cells sorted from blood, taken in a trial of the OX40 agonist ivuxolimab. CDR3: CASSSIATQGEQPQHF. CDR3 nucleotides: TGTGCCAGCAGCTCCATCGCCACTCAGGGAGAGCAGCCCCAGCATTTT.